These 15 T cell receptor beta chains share one sample of origin, sequenced in a study of T-cell memory formation after mild COVID-19. MiXCR, run by TCRdb on the 5' RACE reads, gives a single entry per CDR3 protein. The data hold around 510,000 distinct CDR3 sequences, with less than 25% observed a single time. The sequenced sample consisted of PBMCs or a T cell subset sorted from them (not recorded which). The receptors here all came from an adult woman who had mild COVID-19 (a few samples of this study predate the infection). Cell type and time point are not known.

A note on this clonotype: One end of the junction fails to match germline, which may point to a read error. The chain links TRBV2 to TRBJ1-1; no reliable D call. The CDR3 is made up of 11 amino acids. CDR1 is SNHLY, CDR2 FYNNEI, per germline. The CDR3 region is CASSERQTPVF. The CDR3 DNA follows: TGTGCCAGCAGTGAACGCCAGACCCCGGTTTTT.

The chain is built from TRBV5-8 and TRBJ2-6; D unresolved. V was pared by 4 bases and J by 0 bases, with 11 bases between. The CDR3 extends over 16 amino acids. Germline V CDR1 and CDR2: SGHTS, YDEGEE. The CDR3 coding sequence is TGTGCCAGCAGCCCTGGACGTAACTCTGGGGCCAACGTCCTGACTTTC. It yields the protein CASSPGRNSGANVLTF. The full variable domain, with the rest looked up from reference TRBV5-8 and TRBJ2-6, is EAGVTQSPTHLIKTRGQQATLRCSPISGHTSVYWYQQALGLGLQFLLWYDEGEERNRGNFPPRFSGRQFPNYSSELNVNALELEDSALYLCASSPGRNSGANVLTFGAGSRLTVL.

This clonotype was detected a few times. The rearrangement links TRBV7-9 to TRBJ1-6; D remains ambiguous. The CDR3 spans 13 residues. With 1 base removed from V and 14 bases from J, the gap between germline ends came to 12 bases. CDR1 SEHNR and CDR2 FQNEAQ come from the germline V gene (reference sequence). CDR3 coding DNA: TGTGCCAGCAGCTTAGAGACGATTTCGGCCCTCCACTTT. It encodes CASSLETISALHF.

The rearrangement joins TRBV12-3 or TRBV12-4 to TRBJ1-1; TRBD1 might be the D (5 bases). V gave up 7 bases and J gave up 11 bases, with 17 bases separating them. The CDR3 length is 12 residues. CDR3 coding DNA: TGTGCCAGCACCAACCTGGGGGAGGAGGCTTTCTTT. It translates to CASTNLGEEAFF.

This clonotype was seen a handful of times. Written as DNA, the CDR3 is TGCGCCAGCAGCTTGACAGGGAGCGTCCTGACTTTC. Its protein product is CASSLTGSVLTF. V usage is TRBV5-1 and J usage is TRBJ2-6, with D maybe TRBD1 (6 bases). Trimming shortened V by 1 base and J by 12 bases, and 8 bases separated the two germline ends. This CDR3 spans 12 amino acids. CDR1 is SGHRS and CDR2 is YFSETQ in the germline V gene.

This clonotype was counted at least ten times. This chain links TRBV12-3 or TRBV12-4 with TRBJ1-5; D is uncertain. V shed 6 bases and J shed 0 bases, with 9 bases lying between them. The CDR3 has 14 amino acids. CDR3 sequence reads: CASRMGYSNQPQHF. The CDR3 DNA sequence: TGTGCCAGCAGGATGGGTTATAGCAATCAGCCCCAGCATTTT.

The sample holds many counts of this clonotype. The chain is built from TRBV6-2 or TRBV6-3 and TRBJ2-1; 14 bases are a match to TRBD2. The CDR3 is made up of 15 amino acids. Germline CDR1 reads MNHEY; CDR2 reads SVGEGT. Losses at the gene ends were 5 bases for V and 7 bases for J; bases not matched to a gene: 4. Here the CDR3 DNA reads TGTGCCAGCAGTCCTCGGACTAGCGGGAGGAATGAGCAGTTCTTC. Protein product: CASSPRTSGRNEQFF.

The gene calls are TRBV5-5 and TRBJ1-2; no definite D call. The CDR3 runs 14 residues. V lost 0 bases to trimming and J lost 5 bases, with 11 bases between them. Looked up from germline, CDR1 is SGHKS and CDR2 is YYEKEE (reference sequence). The CDR3 region is CASSLAATDYGYTF. The CDR3 bases are TGTGCCAGCAGCTTGGCAGCAACTGATTATGGCTACACCTTC.

This clonotype was counted once. The chain employs TRBV2 and TRBJ2-3; tentative D call: TRBD2 (6 bases). The CDR3 sequence is 15 residues long. V shed 7 bases and J shed 4 bases, with 18 bases lying between them. Germline V gene sequence: CDR1 SNHLY, CDR2 FYNNEI. CDR3 amino acids: CASNRAGTSADTQYF. As DNA, the CDR3 is TGTGCCAGCAATAGGGCGGGGACCTCAGCAGATACGCAGTATTTT.

This clonotype appeared a few times. The chain employs TRBV20-1 and TRBJ2-1, with unresolved D. The CDR3 is 14 amino acids. Per germline, CDR1 DFQATT and CDR2 SNEGSKA (reference sequence). Trimming removed 2 bases at V and 10 bases at J, with 18 bases between. The CDR3 nucleotides read TGCAGTGCTAGATCGCTAGAACGCCTGGGGGAGCAGTTCTTC. It codes for CSARSLERLGEQFF.

The V and J genes are TRBV12-3 or TRBV12-4 and TRBJ1-3; D not resolved. Trimming removed 6 bases from V and 0 bases from J, with 18 bases in between. The CDR3 is 17 residues long. CDR3 sequence: CASRPQQSRYSGNTIYF. The CDR3 DNA reads TGTGCCAGCAGGCCCCAACAATCTCGTTACTCTGGAAACACCATATATTTT.

This clonotype was seen repeatedly, ten times or more. The chain recombines TRBV24-1 with TRBJ2-1; no firm D call. V lost 4 bases and J lost 8, with 11 bases in between. Germline CDR1 reads KGHDR; CDR2 reads SFDVKD. This CDR3 is 13 amino acids long. The CDR3 region has the DNA TGTGCCACCAGTGACCCGCCCCTCGATGAGCAGTTCTTC. Residues: CATSDPPLDEQFF.

This clonotype was observed at least ten times. The chain uses TRBV11-1 and TRBJ2-5, with D perhaps TRBD1 or TRBD2 (5 bases each). Trimming cost V 4 bases and J 1 base, with 13 bases left between them. CDR1 is SGHAT, CDR2 FQDESV, per germline (reference sequence). The CDR3 loop spans 15 amino acids. The CDR3 spells CASSWVVGAQETQYF. CDR3 coding DNA: TGTGCCAGCAGCTGGGTCGTCGGGGCCCAAGAGACCCAGTACTTC.

CDR3 loop: CASSLGGTGGRSWNEQFF. The CDR3 DNA reads TGTGCCAGCAGCTTGGGGGGAACAGGGGGCAGGTCCTGGAATGAGCAGTTCTTC. This chain joins TRBV5-6 and TRBJ2-1, with 9 bases that match TRBD1. V dropped 0 bases and J dropped 7; count of bases not matched to a gene: 14. The CDR3 length is 18 residues. Per the germline V gene, CDR1 is SGHDT and CDR2 is YYEEEE.

V usage is TRBV24-1 and J usage is TRBJ1-2, with TRBD1 identical over 7 bases. The CDR3 is 13 residues long. V shed 4 bases, J shed 7 bases, and the junction held 5 bases outside the gene matches. Germline V gene lookup returns CDR1 KGHDR and CDR2 SFDVKD. CDR3 loop: CATSEYTGAGYTF. The CDR3 coding sequence is TGTGCCACCAGTGAGTACACAGGGGCTGGCTACACCTTC.